What follows is one T cell receptor beta chain and its context. This clonotype showed up many times. This receptor's antigen is unknown. The input lacks base qualities; no much larger clone sits a single base away. Ficoll-Paque density gradient centrifugation was the method used to isolate PBMCs. The entry originates in a study of T-cell memory formation after mild COVID-19 (dated by TCRdb to the early 2020s). For context, the study as a whole: Most TCR sequence clusters were specific to one of the two donors. Two young, previously healthy adult volunteers made up the cohort, one male and one female. In a couple of donors, T-cell clones that expanded and contracted after mild COVID-19 were followed by sequencing TCRalpha and TCRbeta repertoires longitudinally.

The CDR3 spans 16 residues, from the cysteine through the phenylalanine. Just the 48-base CDR3 DNA is kept, in frame starting at base 1. Trimming removed 7 bases from V and 0 bases from J; the gene matches leave 8 bases unexplained. Sequencing used an Illumina NovaSeq 6000. TCRalpha and TCRbeta cDNA libraries were constructed by 5'RACE with constant-segment primers, with sample barcodes and unique molecular identifiers being introduced. RNA was extracted from every sample with Trizol reagent. Library amplification was performed in two PCR steps, and a second sample barcode and Illumina TruSeq adapters were introduced in the second step. Libraries were sequenced on an Illumina NovaSeq with 2 x 150 bp paired-end reads. On the authors' methods: Demultiplexing of reads and collapsing into UMI-guided consensus sequences were performed with migec v1.2.7. Using mixcr v2.1.11, UMI consensuses were aligned to TRA and TRB V and J templates and then assembled into clonotypes. Clonotypes were classified as expanded or contracted when called significant by both edgeR and NoisET, with noise models trained on biological replicates. edgeR calls used a false discovery rate-adjusted p below 0.01 and a log2 fold-change threshold of 1. As an exploratory analysis of dynamics, max-normalized trajectories of the 1000 most abundant clonotypes were examined by PCA with hierarchical clustering. Each responding clone was given a CD4 or CD8 phenotype based on the CD4+ and CD8+ repertoires, which had been sequenced separately. TCRdb handled the public reads itself, with Q25 trimming in fastp and clone calling in MiXCR, and kept productive beta chains. Merged by CDR3 protein, the rows form single entries marked with the most common genes and DNA. TCRdb's processing, not the authors' own work, is the source of the V and J calls. Counted in this sample were around 430,000 distinct CDR3 sequences; 16% of them appeared once. The ten largest clones capture approximately 21% of the sample.

General conclusions and limits of the study: Clones contracting from day 15 to 85 had balanced CD4/CD8 phenotypes, while a second wave expanding from day 15 to 37 was biased towards CD4+. Contracting CD4+ clones were found mainly in CM and EM memory subsets, while CD8+ clones were enriched in EMRA. The detection of some responding clones in pre-infection memory suggests that pre-existing cross-reactive memory T cells joined the SARS-CoV-2 response. SARS-CoV-2 specificity of the second-wave clones peaking on day 37 was not confirmed. Only a couple of mild cases were covered by the study, and larger cohorts that include severe cases with pre-infection samples were considered necessary.

The sequence was collected from a man younger than 35 who had mild COVID-19 (a few samples of this study predate the infection). The sample titles of this study are shuffled in the database, so cell type and time point are left out; the donor was told from shared clones. The chain is made from TRBV12-3 or TRBV12-4 and TRBJ2-2, with 7 central nucleotides matching TRBD1. Sequencing used PBMCs or a T cell subset sorted from them (not recorded which). The DNA sequence is as follows: TGTGCCAGCAAGGTGCTAGGGGGCGCGAACACCGGGGAGCTGTTTTTT. It codes for CASKVLGGANTGELFF.